In its sample, the clone carrying this T cell receptor (beta chain) was seen many times. As yet, its antigen is unknown. This sample stems from a study of Graves' ophthalmopathy and Graves' hyperthyroidism. Overall study results and limits: Blood was where most expanded thyroid clonotypes above 0.001 frequency also turned up.

Aged 18 to 65, hyperthyroidism patients had been newly diagnosed, with under 2 months' duration. The authors amplified TCR beta CDR3 regions, and they did so from RNA transcripts for repertoire sequencing. HTBI primers were employed in first-round RT-PCR, then a second-round multiplex PCR followed. TCRdb re-derived calls from the multiplex PCR reads in MiXCR, one entry per CDR3 protein. This table holds around 400,000 distinct CDR3 sequences, around 21% found once. The CDR3 covers 13 residues. The germline V and J ends were trimmed by 7 bases and 5 bases, with 18 bases remaining between them. The germline V gene encodes CDR1 SQVTM and CDR2 ANQGSEA.

This chain links TRBV29-1 with TRBJ2-7, with D perhaps TRBD2 (5 bases). The sequencing input was peripheral blood. This TCR derives from a woman aged 18-29 years with stable Graves' hyperthyroidism. The CDR3 region has the DNA TGCAGCGCCGTTTGGGAGCGAAGTCACGAGCAGTACTTC. Translation: CSAVWERSHEQYF.